Below, 15 T cell receptor beta chains from the same sample are listed, as sequenced in a study of T cell responses to AZD1222 COVID-19 vaccine. Some clones are missing from TCRdb's copy, which holds only in-frame ones; the method was immunoSEQ multiplex PCR. The table records fewer than 200,000 clones, roughly 92% of them present only once. Sample: peripheral blood, taken on day 0 of AZD1222 vaccination. The source is an adult in good health.

This chain connects TRBV7-8 to TRBJ2-2; D remains ambiguous. The CDR3 has 14 residues. Per the germline V gene, CDR1 is SGHVS and CDR2 is FQNEAQ. Trimming removed 5 bases at V and 9 bases at J, with 16 bases between. The CDR3 bases are TGTGCCAGCAGCCAAAACAACGGAATCCGGGAGCTGTTTTTT. Its protein product is CASSQNNGIRELFF.

The rearrangement joins TRBV28 to TRBJ2-3; 8 bases line up with TRBD2. The CDR3 totals 15 residues. In germline, CDR1 is MDHEN, CDR2 SYDVKM. Trimming cost V 3 bases and J 6 bases; bases outside gene matches: 8. CDR3 nucleotides: TGTGCCAGCAGTTTTCTGTCGGGGGGGCGCGATACGCAGTATTTT. The encoded protein is CASSFLSGGRDTQYF.

V gene TRBV6-5 combines with J gene TRBJ2-1, with TRBD2 matching over 13 bases. The CDR3 length is 15 residues. With 4 bases clipped from V and 5 bases from J, the junction kept 2 bases outside the gene matches. The V gene's germline CDR1 is MNHEY and CDR2 SVGAGI. This CDR3 reads CASSSGTSGDNEQFF. CDR3 in DNA: TGTGCCAGCAGTTCCGGGACTAGCGGGGACAATGAGCAGTTCTTC.

This clone came up once. The chain joins TRBV29-1 to TRBJ1-2; TRBD1 agrees at 12 bases. Unmatched junction bases numbered 11, after V lost 4 bases and J lost 8 bases. CDR3 length: 15 amino acids. Germline values: CDR1 SQVTM, CDR2 ANQGSEA. The DNA for the CDR3 is TGCAGCGTTGCACGGCCGGGACAGGGGGCCTGGGGCTACACCTTC. Translated, it gives CSVARPGQGAWGYTF.

This clone came up a few times. The chain couples TRBV7-6 to TRBJ2-7; D is uncertain. There are 13 residues in the CDR3. Per germline, CDR1 SGHVS and CDR2 FNYEAQ. V lost 2 bases and J 7 bases, leaving 12 bases between the germline ends. The CDR3 nucleotides are TGTGCCAGCAGCTTACAGGTCTGGGATGAGCAGTACTTC. This gives the protein CASSLQVWDEQYF.

The chain links TRBV5-6 to TRBJ2-1, with 10 bases that match TRBD2. V was pared by 5 bases and J by 8 bases, with 4 bases of the junction left unmatched. The germline CDR1 and CDR2 sequences are SGHDT and YYEEEE. This CDR3 is built from 13 residues. CDR3 sequence reads: CASRTGLADEQFF. For the CDR3, the DNA is TGTGCCAGCAGAACTGGACTAGCGGATGAGCAGTTCTTC.

This chain links TRBV5-4 with TRBJ1-2, with D unclear. Trimming cost V 2 bases and J 4 bases, with 12 bases left between them. The CDR3 contains 14 residues. Germline loops: CDR1 SGHNT, CDR2 YYREEE (reference sequence). CDR3 in amino acids: CASSLRGSSYGYTF. CDR3 DNA sequence: TGTGCCAGCAGCTTACGCGGCAGCTCCTATGGCTACACCTTC.

This chain connects TRBV29-1 to TRBJ2-1; TRBD2 aligns across 10 bases. The CDR3 length is 14 residues. With 1 base clipped from V and 5 bases from J, the junction kept 2 bases outside the gene matches. In germline, CDR1 is SQVTM, CDR2 ANQGSEA. Here the CDR3 reads CSVEGTSGDNEQFF. The CDR3 DNA follows: TGCAGCGTTGAAGGGACTAGCGGAGACAATGAGCAGTTCTTC.

CDR3 in DNA: TGCGCCAGCAGCTTGTCACCAGGGTCTGGAAACACCATATATTTT. This encodes CASSLSPGSGNTIYF. The V and J genes are TRBV5-1 and TRBJ1-3, with D perhaps TRBD1 (5 bases). The CDR3 is 15 residues long. From germline, CDR1 is SGHRS and CDR2 YFSETQ. Between the trimmed V and J ends, which lost 1 base and 1 base, there was a span of 9 bases.

Remarks on this clone: Here the CDR3 omits its conserved ending phenylalanine or tryptophan, so a read error is the likely source. The limits of the CDR3 on the DNA are not certain, so only TCRdb's listed CDR3 is given. The chain has TRBV19 and TRBJ1-5; no DNA check was done on the table's D call, TRBD1. CDR1 and CDR2 from the germline V gene are LNHDA and SQIVND (reference sequence). With termini counted, the CDR3 has 12 amino acids. The CDR3 loop reads CASRPRGDTPSV.

The V call is TRBV7-8, the J call TRBJ1-1, with D hard to call. Germline V gene sequence: CDR1 SGHVS, CDR2 FQNEAQ. The CDR3 loop spans 14 amino acids. Trimming cost V 2 bases and J 1 base, with 8 bases left between them. The CDR3 reads CASSLLGPNTEAFF. The CDR3 DNA reads TGTGCCAGCAGCTTACTCGGGCCGAACACTGAAGCTTTCTTT.

The rearrangement uses TRBV10-3 and TRBJ1-1; no clear D gene. This CDR3 comprises 18 residues. Germline V gives CDR1 ENHRY, CDR2 SYGVKD. V was trimmed by 0 bases and J by 4 bases, leaving 21 bases between them. The CDR3 sequence is CAISESRYGLDELTEAFF. DNA for the CDR3: TGTGCCATCAGTGAGTCGAGGTATGGATTGGACGAGCTCACTGAAGCTTTCTTT.

This clone was counted a few times. The sample has other DNA sequences that encode this CDR3 too. This chain joins TRBV6-4 and TRBJ2-1, with 11 nucleotides matching TRBD2. The CDR3 totals 15 residues. Per germline, CDR1 MRHNA and CDR2 SNTAGT. Trimming removed 0 bases from V and 6 bases from J; junction bases left unmatched: 1. Here the CDR3 reads CASSDSTSGSNEQFF. CDR3 bases: TGTGCCAGCAGTGACTCAACTAGCGGGAGCAATGAGCAGTTCTTC.

The genes are TRBV6-2 or TRBV6-3 and TRBJ1-2, with TRBD1 as a possible D gene (6 bases). The V and J ends lost 0 bases and 3 bases respectively, with 23 bases between them. Germline V lookup: CDR1 MNHEY, CDR2 SVGEGT. CDR3 length: 19 residues. CDR3 bases: TGTGCCAGCAGTTACTCCACTGTGAAGGGCAGGGGATTTGACTATGGCTACACCTTC. Amino acids: CASSYSTVKGRGFDYGYTF.

The gene calls are TRBV5-6 and TRBJ1-2; TRBD1 agrees at 10 bases. V gave up 1 base and J gave up 8 bases; unmatched junction bases: 14. CDR3 length: 17 residues. Germline CDR1 reads SGHDT; CDR2 reads YYEEEE. The CDR3 spells CASSLNYRDRGGKGYTF. Here the CDR3 DNA reads TGTGCCAGCAGCTTGAATTACCGGGACAGGGGCGGGAAAGGCTACACCTTC.